Sequencing of this T cell receptor beta chain was carried out in a study of radiotherapy plus CTLA-4 blockade in lung cancer. Study-level information: Patients showed objective responses in 15% to 20% of cases and disease control in approximately 28%.

Assay: immunoSEQ multiplex PCR; the TCRdb copy retains only in-frame clones and omits some. The table lists about 82,000 clones, 55% to 75% of them singletons. Trimming took 5 bases from V and 3 from J, leaving 10 bases between them. In germline, CDR1 is SEHNR, CDR2 FQNEAQ (reference sequence). This CDR3 region has 13 residues. A remark on this clone: Antigen specificity is unknown.

People whose metastatic non-small-cell lung cancer was chemo-refractory got focal radiation along with CTLA-4 blockade by ipilimumab. Findings and caveats of the study: The authors reported that early blood T cell clone dynamics, with interferon-beta, best predicted response. The study found tumor-derived TCR clones expanded in blood after radiotherapy plus ipilimumab.

This TCR came from a human donor with non-small cell lung cancer that progressed on radiotherapy plus ipilimumab. This rearrangement joins TRBV7-9 to TRBJ1-2; TRBD1 is a possible D gene (5 bases). The source was peripheral blood, collected from a patient treated with radiotherapy plus ipilimumab. The CDR3 sequence: CASSHDSYYGYTF. The CDR3 DNA is TGTGCCAGCAGCCATGACAGCTACTATGGCTACACCTTC.